This is a list of T cell receptor beta chains from one sample in a study of shared clonotypes between healthy human individuals. TCRdb's table, derived via immunoSEQ multiplex PCR, lists solely in-frame clones and lacks some. Of hundreds of thousands of clones in the sample, around 73% were seen once. Material: memory CD4+ T cells sorted from blood. The source of these receptors is a woman aged 25 to 39 in good health. The CDR3 runs from the conserved cysteine through the conserved F or W. Fields, in order: J gene, clone size, V gene, D gene, CDR3 DNA, CDR3 protein. A D gene is named only where the DNA matches it firmly. Clone size is not always given. Where it is, it says once, few, many or a class for expanded clones.

j_call: TRBJ2-3
clone_size: .
v_call: TRBV7-2
d_call: .
cdr3_nt: TGTGCCAGCAGCTCCAGCACAGATACGCAGTATTTT
cdr3_aa: CASSSSTDTQYF

j_call: TRBJ2-1
clone_size: .
v_call: TRBV7-9
d_call: TRBD2
cdr3_nt: TGTGCCAGCAGCTTAGTGCGGGAGTTGAGGGAGCAGTTCTTC
cdr3_aa: CASSLVRELREQFF

j_call: TRBJ2-7
clone_size: .
v_call: TRBV27
d_call: TRBD1
cdr3_nt: TGTGCCAGCAGCCCACCGGGACAGGGGAATCACCACCCCCCCCGGTACTTC
cdr3_aa: CASSPPGQGNHHPPRYF

j_call: TRBJ2-3
clone_size: once
v_call: TRBV19
d_call: TRBD2
cdr3_nt: TGTGCCAGTACCGAGACTAGCGCAGATACGCAGTATTTT
cdr3_aa: CASTETSADTQYF

j_call: TRBJ2-1
clone_size: .
v_call: TRBV29-1
d_call: TRBD2
cdr3_nt: TGCAGCGGCATTGAGCGGCTAGCGGCTTACAATGAGCAGTTCTTC
cdr3_aa: CSGIERLAAYNEQFF

j_call: TRBJ1-5
clone_size: .
v_call: TRBV7-9
d_call: .
cdr3_nt: TGTGCCAGCAGCTCTGAGCGGGACATACATCAGCCCCAGCATTTT
cdr3_aa: CASSSERDIHQPQHF

j_call: TRBJ1-1
clone_size: .
v_call: TRBV6-5
d_call: .
cdr3_nt: TGTGCCAGCAGAGAGGGGAAGACTGAAGCTTTCTTT
cdr3_aa: CASREGKTEAFF

j_call: TRBJ2-1
clone_size: .
v_call: TRBV5-1
d_call: .
cdr3_nt: TGCGCCAGCAGCTTGGCTGGGGACACCAATGAGCAGTTCTTC
cdr3_aa: CASSLAGDTNEQFF

j_call: TRBJ1-1
clone_size: .
v_call: TRBV9
d_call: .
cdr3_nt: TGTGCCAGCAGCGCCGGGGTGAACACTGAAGCTTTCTTT
cdr3_aa: CASSAGVNTEAFF

j_call: TRBJ2-2
clone_size: .
v_call: TRBV11-2
d_call: .
cdr3_nt: TGTGCCAGCAGCTTTAGTGGGGCGAACACCGGGGAGCTGTTTTTT
cdr3_aa: CASSFSGANTGELFF

j_call: TRBJ2-1
clone_size: .
v_call: TRBV6-6
d_call: .
cdr3_nt: TGTGCCAGCAGTCCTGGACTATGGGGAGAGCAGTTCTTC
cdr3_aa: CASSPGLWGEQFF

j_call: TRBJ2-3
clone_size: .
v_call: TRBV13
d_call: TRBD2
cdr3_nt: TGTGCCAGCAGCTTAAAGGTTAGCGGGGCCACAGATACGCAGTATTTT
cdr3_aa: CASSLKVSGATDTQYF

j_call: TRBJ1-1
clone_size: once
v_call: TRBV11-2
d_call: .
cdr3_nt: TGTGCCAGCAGCCGGAACACGGGCATGAACACTGAAGCTTTCTTT
cdr3_aa: CASSRNTGMNTEAFF

j_call: TRBJ2-7
clone_size: .
v_call: TRBV28
d_call: TRBD1
cdr3_nt: TGTGCCAGCAGGACAGGGACCCCTGCGCCCTACGAGCAGTACTTC
cdr3_aa: CASRTGTPAPYEQYF

j_call: TRBJ2-1
clone_size: once
v_call: TRBV2
d_call: .
cdr3_nt: TGTGCCAGCACCCCCTCTCACGCGTACAATGAGCAGTTCTTC
cdr3_aa: CASTPSHAYNEQFF

j_call: TRBJ2-7
clone_size: .
v_call: TRBV5-6
d_call: .
cdr3_nt: TGTGCCAGCAGCTTGAGGGGGGAGCTCGGGACGATAACCTACGAGCAGTACTTC
cdr3_aa: CASSLRGELGTITYEQYF

j_call: TRBJ2-7
clone_size: few
v_call: TRBV6-5
d_call: .
cdr3_nt: TGTGCCACCCGGGACATATCCTACGAGCAGTACTTC
cdr3_aa: CATRDISYEQYF

j_call: TRBJ2-1
clone_size: .
v_call: TRBV2
d_call: .
cdr3_nt: TGTGCCAGCAGCTTGGAGGGAGTTGTGTCCAATGAGCAGTTCTTC
cdr3_aa: CASSLEGVVSNEQFF

j_call: TRBJ2-7
clone_size: few
v_call: TRBV5-1
d_call: TRBD1
cdr3_nt: TGCGCCAGCAGCTTGGGGACAGGGGCCGAGCAGTACTTC
cdr3_aa: CASSLGTGAEQYF

j_call: TRBJ2-1
clone_size: .
v_call: TRBV4-1
d_call: TRBD1
cdr3_nt: TGCGCCAGCAGCCAAGAGGGCCGGGACAGCTACTCCTACAATGAGCAGTTCTTC
cdr3_aa: CASSQEGRDSYSYNEQFF

j_call: TRBJ1-2
clone_size: many
v_call: TRBV5-4
d_call: TRBD1
cdr3_nt: TGTGCCAGCAGCTTACAGGGGAGTATCTATGGCTACACCTTC
cdr3_aa: CASSLQGSIYGYTF

j_call: TRBJ2-3
clone_size: .
v_call: TRBV4-2
d_call: .
cdr3_nt: TGTGCCAGCAGCCAAGAGGGGCCGGGCGGGGTTCCCCCAGATACGCAGTATTTT
cdr3_aa: CASSQEGPGGVPPDTQYF

j_call: TRBJ2-7
clone_size: .
v_call: TRBV14
d_call: .
cdr3_nt: TGTGCCAGCAGCCACGGACTAACGGGAGCCCACTCCTGGGCGCAGTACTTC
cdr3_aa: CASSHGLTGAHSWAQYF

j_call: TRBJ1-5
clone_size: .
v_call: TRBV7-2
d_call: .
cdr3_nt: TGTGCCAGCAGCGTATACTATAGCAATCAGCCCCAGCATTTT
cdr3_aa: CASSVYYSNQPQHF

j_call: TRBJ2-2
clone_size: .
v_call: TRBV7-9
d_call: .
cdr3_nt: TGTGCCAGCAGCCCTGAGTCCTACACCGGGGAGCTGTTTTTT
cdr3_aa: CASSPESYTGELFF

j_call: TRBJ2-3
clone_size: few
v_call: TRBV28
d_call: TRBD2
cdr3_nt: TGTGCCAGCGCCCAACTAGCGTTCATGGTAGATACGCAGTATTTT
cdr3_aa: CASAQLAFMVDTQYF

j_call: TRBJ1-1
clone_size: once
v_call: TRBV5-1
d_call: .
cdr3_nt: TGCGCCAGCAGCACGGAGGTACAGGGTGAAGCTTTCTTT
cdr3_aa: CASSTEVQGEAFF

j_call: TRBJ2-3
clone_size: .
v_call: TRBV10-1
d_call: .
cdr3_nt: TGCGCCAGCAGTGAGTCGCCCTCTAGCGCAGTCGATACGCAGTATTTT
cdr3_aa: CASSESPSSAVDTQYF

j_call: TRBJ1-5
clone_size: .
v_call: TRBV27
d_call: .
cdr3_nt: TGTGCCAGCAATGCCAGGGCAGGGTTCAGCAATCAGCCCCAGCATTTT
cdr3_aa: CASNARAGFSNQPQHF

j_call: TRBJ2-5
clone_size: medium-sized
v_call: TRBV5-6
d_call: .
cdr3_nt: TGTGCCAGCAGCTTGGTAGGCCAAGAGACCCAGTACTTC
cdr3_aa: CASSLVGQETQYF

j_call: TRBJ2-1
clone_size: few
v_call: TRBV11-1
d_call: TRBD2
cdr3_nt: TGTGCCAGCAGCTTAAGGACTAGCGGGAGGGCAGAGCAGTTCTTC
cdr3_aa: CASSLRTSGRAEQFF

j_call: TRBJ2-7
clone_size: .
v_call: TRBV27
d_call: .
cdr3_nt: TGTGCCAGCACCTCCTACCTCAGGGGCCATCACGAGCAGTACTTC
cdr3_aa: CASTSYLRGHHEQYF